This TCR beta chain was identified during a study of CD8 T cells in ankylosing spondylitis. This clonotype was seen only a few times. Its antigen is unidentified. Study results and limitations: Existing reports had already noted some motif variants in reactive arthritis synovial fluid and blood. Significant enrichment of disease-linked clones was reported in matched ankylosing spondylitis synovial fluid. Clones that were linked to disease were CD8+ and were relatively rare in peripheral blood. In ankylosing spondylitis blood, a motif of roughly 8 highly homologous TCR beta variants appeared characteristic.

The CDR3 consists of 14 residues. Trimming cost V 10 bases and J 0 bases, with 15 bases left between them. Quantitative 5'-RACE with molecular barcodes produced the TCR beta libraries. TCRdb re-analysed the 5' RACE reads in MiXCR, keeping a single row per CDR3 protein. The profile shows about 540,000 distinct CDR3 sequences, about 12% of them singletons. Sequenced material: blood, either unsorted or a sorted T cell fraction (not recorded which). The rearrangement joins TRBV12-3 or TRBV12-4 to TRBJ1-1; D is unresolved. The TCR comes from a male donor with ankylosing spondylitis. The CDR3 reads CATVTVGMNTEAFF. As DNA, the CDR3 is TGTGCCACCGTTACAGTTGGCATGAACACTGAAGCTTTCTTT.